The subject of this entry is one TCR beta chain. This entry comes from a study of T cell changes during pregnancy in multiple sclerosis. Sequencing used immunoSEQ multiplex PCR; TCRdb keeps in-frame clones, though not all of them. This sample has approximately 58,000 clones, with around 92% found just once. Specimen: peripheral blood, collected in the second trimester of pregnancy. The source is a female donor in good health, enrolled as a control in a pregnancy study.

The CDR3 sequence is CASSQDLAGETYNEQFF. The CDR3 nucleotides are TGCGCCAGCAGCCAAGACCTAGCGGGGGAAACCTACAATGAGCAGTTCTTC. The chain employs TRBV4-3 and TRBJ2-1, with 10 bases matching TRBD2. Per germline, CDR1 LGHNA and CDR2 YSLEER. This CDR3 is 17 amino acids long. J was trimmed by 2 bases and V by 0 bases; bases with no gene match: 4.